This T cell receptor beta chain was recorded in a study of shared clonotypes between healthy human individuals. Across the whole study: A donor's plate count was three for CD4 naive and three for CD4 memory; CD8 naive had two and CD8 memory one.

The CDR3 loop spans 17 amino acids. CD4+ cell separation produced CD45RA+ naive and CD45RA-negative memory subsets. Running of the assay took place at deep level. The data were produced by immunoSEQ multiplex PCR, yet TCRdb's version contains in-frame clones alone and is incomplete. The repertoire has over a million clones, more than 75% of them found once; the top ten carry about 0.52%. This TCR was recovered from a man aged 18 to 35 in good health. Some clones in this sample may be carry-over from other donors' samples. The genes are TRBV1 and TRBJ2-3; TRBD1 is the table's D call, not checked against the DNA. TRBV1 is annotated as a pseudogene. The sample was memory CD4+ T cells from PBMCs. The sample's subset: CD45RA-negative fraction. CDR3 coding DNA: TGCACCAGCAGCCAAGGGGCCCGGACAGCCTGCACAGATACGCAGTATTTT. Its protein is CTSSQGARTACTDTQYF.